This T cell receptor beta chain was sequenced for a study of cytomegalovirus exposure and HLA in healthy donors. Points from the study as a whole: Among immune exposure information, only CMV serostatus was available. Most TCR beta V segments were productive about 87% or about 30% of the time in an earlier analysis. Among the most significant clusters, several appeared linked to common viral pathogens in a later analysis.

In the PCR, 60 Vbeta and 13 Jbeta primers were used. The repertoire was sequenced with immunoSEQ multiplex PCR; TCRdb's copy has only in-frame clones and lacks some. The sample yields over 95,000 clones, about 83% seen once. CDR1 MGHDK and CDR2 SYGVNS come from the germline V gene. CDR3 size: 10 residues. V gave up 9 bases and J gave up 6 bases; unmatched junction bases: 2. This clone was detected only a few times. What it binds is unknown. Sequences were obtained from PBMCs. The V call is TRBV25-1, the J call TRBJ2-7; 7 bases match TRBD1. This TCR was recovered from a female donor in good health and CMV-seronegative. In nucleotides, the CDR3 is TGTGCCAGACAGGGGTTCGAGCAGTACTTC. Its protein is CARQGFEQYF.